The entry that follows covers one T cell receptor beta chain sequence. This receptor's antigen is unknown. Base quality data are lacking; no much larger clone is found one base away. Via the germline V gene, CDR1 is SGHRS and CDR2 YFSETQ. Trimming costs V 2 bases and J 2 bases, and their ends lie 10 bases apart. The CDR3 numbers 14 residues from cysteine through phenylalanine. The sequence is cut down to CDR3 DNA, 42 bases in frame from base 1. The sample originates from a study of blood T cell repertoires in COVID-19 (TCRdb year 2020). Regarding the study in general: Samples from collaborators originated in the United States, Italy and Spain and spanned both the acute and convalescent phases of COVID-19. The samples were drawn from two sources: the first 160 participants of the ongoing ImmuneRACE study, and over 950 subjects contributed by 6 global collaborators. The material from the prospective study consisted of cDNA or gDNA derived from T cells, B-cell-depleted T cells, or PBMCs. The sample metadata nearly always contained a de-identified subject ID, COVID-19 status, age in years and sex. Deeply sampled blood TCRbeta repertoires from subjects exposed to, actively infected with, or recovered from COVID-19 were included in the dataset. Where available, HLA class I and class II types were taken from metadata supplied by the sample provider and were not determined by assay-based typing. The repertoires were made available in a free public database intended to serve as a resource for research on the immune response to SARS-CoV-2.

TCRbeta CDR3 regions were amplified from genomic DNA using the immunoSEQ Assay, a bias-controlled multiplex PCR. On the study's bioinformatics: The number of nucleated cells in each sample was estimated from the amplification of reference gene primers within the assay. To quantify the absolute abundance of each unique TCRbeta CDR3 rearrangement, sequence reads were collapsed and filtered. Productive Simpson clonality was computed per sample as the square root of Simpson's diversity index over productive rearrangements. TCRdb re-hosts the immuneACCESS table, in-frame sequences only. Its copies lack some clones; in the studies checked, an unresolved V gene accounts for under half of them, and the cause for the rest is not known. That table is the source of V, J and clone size, and D and trimming were worked out from the DNA. The sample records 100,000 to 150,000 clones, approximately 86% of which are singletons. Roughly 8.2% of the sample lies in the top ten.

Each collaborating institution followed its own protocols to collect whole blood in K2EDTA tubes. For TCRbeta analysis, collaborator samples were shipped as frozen whole blood, as isolated PBMCs, or as DNA extracted from either sample type. The paper's findings and limits, for the study overall: The quantity of clinical and demographic metadata differed by source and by participant and was supplied without curation.

The chain is made from TRBV5-1 and TRBJ1-2; the D gene is perhaps TRBD1, on 6 matching bases. The sample comprised peripheral blood. The receptor comes from a human donor in a cohort sampled during active COVID-19. The DNA sequence is as follows: TGCGCCAGCAGCTTTTCGGGGGGCAACTATGGCTACACCTTC. It encodes CASSFSGGNYGYTF.